One TCR beta chain is described in this entry. The antigen is undetermined. The data are from a study of T-cell memory formation after mild COVID-19. Study outcomes and limitations: CD8+ contracting clones occupied EMRA, while CD4+ ones occupied mainly CM and EM. Clones that contracted from day 15 to 85 were balanced CD4/CD8, while later expanders leaned CD4+. Some clones that responded turned up in pre-infection memory, which suggests that cross-reactive memory joined in.

Trimming cost V 0 bases and J 6 bases; bases outside gene matches: 7. The germline gives CDR1 SEHNR, CDR2 FQNEAQ (reference sequence). The CDR3 loop spans 16 amino acids. UMIs and sample barcodes were carried by the TCR alpha and TCR beta cDNA libraries that 5'RACE produced using constant-segment primers. MiXCR, run by TCRdb on the 5' RACE reads, gives a single entry per CDR3 protein. The sample consists of roughly 130,000 distinct CDR3 sequences, about 17% of them appearing once. This chain joins TRBV7-9 and TRBJ1-4; 7 bases map to TRBD1. The receptor was isolated from an adult woman who had mild COVID-19 (a few samples of this study predate the infection). Cell type and time point are not known. Source material: PBMCs or a T cell subset sorted from them (not recorded which). This CDR3 is CASSLAEGALDEKLFF. The CDR3 DNA sequence: TGTGCCAGCAGCTTAGCCGAGGGGGCGCTGGATGAAAAACTGTTTTTT. Variable domain in full (rest from reference TRBV7-9 and TRBJ1-4): DTGVSQNPRHKITKRGQNVTFRCDPISEHNRLYWYRQTLGQGPEFLTYFQNEAQLEKSRLLSDRFSAERPKGSFSTLEIQRTEQGDSAMYLCASSLAEGALDEKLFFGSGTQLSVL.